These T cell receptor beta chains were read from a single sample in a study of cytomegalovirus exposure and HLA in healthy donors. TCRdb's copy holds only in-frame clones and misses some; the assay was immunoSEQ multiplex PCR. This sample contains 65,000 to 90,000 clones. Input material: PBMCs. The receptors shown here come from a female donor in good health and CMV-seropositive. CDR3s include the opening cysteine and the closing phenylalanine or tryptophan. Each record gives: V gene, J gene, D gene, CDR3 protein, CDR3 DNA. D genes are given only for firm matches.

TRBV9	TRBJ2-5	.	CASSVGEGDNQETQYF	TGTGCCAGCAGCGTAGGAGAGGGGGACAATCAAGAGACCCAGTACTTC
TRBV6-1	TRBJ2-3	.	CASIRTETTTDTQYF	TGTGCCAGCATTCGGACAGAGACTACCACAGATACGCAGTATTTT
TRBV14	TRBJ2-1	TRBD1	CASSPYWTGSSYNEQFF	TGTGCCAGCAGCCCATACTGGACAGGGAGCTCCTACAATGAGCAGTTCTTC
TRBV6-5	TRBJ2-7	TRBD2	CASSFGTSGSYEQYF	TGTGCCAGCAGTTTCGGGACTAGCGGGAGCTACGAGCAGTACTTC
TRBV5-1	TRBJ2-3	.	CASSLDGRRADTQYF	TGCGCCAGCAGCTTGGACGGACGGAGGGCAGATACGCAGTATTTT
TRBV9	TRBJ2-7	TRBD1	CASSVSAPGTGTYEQYF	TGTGCCAGCAGCGTATCGGCCCCCGGGACAGGGACCTACGAGCAGTACTTC
TRBV11-2	TRBJ1-2	.	CASSLQGEIWGYTF	TGTGCCAGCAGCTTACAGGGCGAAATCTGGGGCTACACCTTC
TRBV11-2	TRBJ1-1	.	CASSLSNFRRNTEAFF	TGTGCCAGCAGCTTATCCAACTTTCGTAGAAACACTGAAGCTTTCTTT
TRBV11-2	TRBJ2-3	.	CASSRLGADTQYF	TGTGCCAGCAGCCGGCTAGGAGCAGATACGCAGTATTTT
TRBV5-1	TRBJ1-1	.	CASSGQPGDTEAFF	TGCGCCAGCTCAGGGCAGCCGGGGGATACTGAAGCTTTCTTT
TRBV27	TRBJ1-1	TRBD1	CASKTRQGVLSQAFF	TGTGCCAGCAAAACCCGACAGGGCGTGTTGAGTCAAGCTTTCTTT
TRBV15	TRBJ1-5	TRBD1	CATSRHTGGGEPQHF	TGTGCCACCAGCAGACATACAGGGGGTGGTGAACCCCAGCATTTT
TRBV7-9	TRBJ1-1	TRBD1	CASSPRQGIGNTEAFF	TGTGCCAGCAGCCCCCGACAGGGCATCGGGAACACTGAAGCTTTCTTT
TRBV7-6	TRBJ2-1	TRBD2	CASSSTSGFDNEQFF	TGTGCCAGCAGCTCAACTAGCGGGTTCGACAATGAGCAGTTCTTC
TRBV29-1	TRBJ2-5	.	CSVNRATGETQYF	TGCAGCGTTAACAGGGCGACGGGAGAGACCCAGTACTTC
TRBV4-1	TRBJ2-5	.	CASSQGGAQETQYF	TGCGCCAGCAGCCAAGGCGGGGCCCAAGAGACCCAGTACTTC
TRBV18	TRBJ2-7	.	CASSPPGLDSRFAQYF	TGTGCCAGCTCACCACCGGGGCTCGACAGCCGCTTCGCGCAGTACTTC
TRBV18	TRBJ2-3	TRBD1	CASSPLPGQGLGSTDTQYF	TGTGCCAGCTCACCATTACCGGGACAGGGATTAGGCAGTACAGATACGCAGTATTTT
TRBV28	TRBJ2-1	.	CASSPGTLIDNEQFF	TGTGCCAGCAGCCCCGGGACTCTGATCGACAATGAGCAGTTCTTC
TRBV5-1	TRBJ2-3	TRBD1	CASSLRDRDTQYF	TGCGCCAGCAGCTTAAGGGACAGGGATACGCAGTATTTT
TRBV2	TRBJ2-3	.	CASTREGAADTQYF	TGTGCCAGCACCCGGGAAGGAGCCGCAGATACGCAGTATTTT
TRBV25-1	TRBJ2-7	TRBD2	CASSEGWGGPSYEQYF	TGTGCCAGCAGTGAAGGGTGGGGAGGGCCCTCCTACGAGCAGTACTTC
TRBV28	TRBJ2-4	TRBD2	CASSPPSGSGIQYF	TGTGCCAGCAGTCCCCCCAGCGGGAGTGGCATTCAGTACTTC
TRBV7-2	TRBJ2-1	TRBD2	CASSALGLAGVGVF	TGTGCCAGCAGCGCATTGGGACTAGCGGGAGTCGGGGTCTTC
TRBV18	TRBJ2-1	TRBD2	CASSPYYQGAGIVDEQFF	TGTGCCAGCTCACCCTACTATCAGGGAGCGGGAATAGTGGATGAGCAGTTCTTC
TRBV5-8	TRBJ2-6	.	CASSLWQRSSGANVLTF	TGTGCCAGCAGCTTGTGGCAGCGAAGCTCTGGGGCCAACGTCCTGACTTTC
TRBV19	TRBJ1-5	TRBD1	CASSVGTGVDQPQHF	TGTGCCAGTAGTGTAGGGACAGGGGTAGATCAGCCCCAGCATTTT
TRBV29-1	TRBJ2-7	TRBD1	CSVRTGTGAYEQYF	TGCAGCGTAAGGACCGGGACAGGCGCCTACGAGCAGTACTTC
TRBV6-1	TRBJ2-7	TRBD1	CASSDQPTGSYEQYF	TGTGCCAGCAGTGACCAACCGACAGGGTCCTACGAGCAGTACTTC
TRBV6-5	TRBJ2-3	TRBD2	CASRAGYSTDTQYF	TGTGCCAGCAGAGCGGGATATAGCACAGATACGCAGTATTTT
TRBV5-6	TRBJ1-4	.	CASSEQGKYNEKLFF	TGTGCCAGCAGCGAACAGGGCAAGTATAATGAAAAACTGTTTTTT
TRBV6-5	TRBJ1-5	.	CASSLRGGNQPQHF	TGTGCCAGCAGTCTTCGAGGGGGAAATCAGCCCCAGCATTTT
TRBV18	TRBJ1-1	.	CASSPPGANTEAFF	TGTGCCAGCTCACCACCGGGGGCGAACACTGAAGCTTTCTTT
TRBV6-9	TRBJ2-7	TRBD1	CASSLGQGPARPEQYF	TGTGCCAGCAGTTTGGGACAGGGGCCCGCACGACCCGAGCAGTACTTC
TRBV10-3	TRBJ1-6	.	CAIRQDNSPLHF	TGTGCCATCAGACAGGATAATTCACCCCTCCACTTT
TRBV14	TRBJ2-5	TRBD2	CASSNTTSATQYF	TGTGCCAGCAGCAATACGACTAGCGCTACCCAGTACTTC
TRBV7-2	TRBJ2-1	TRBD2	CASSLVSGNNEQFF	TGTGCCAGCAGCTTAGTTAGCGGGAACAATGAGCAGTTCTTC
TRBV11-2	TRBJ2-2	.	CASSPSGWTGELFF	TGTGCCAGCAGCCCTAGTGGGTGGACCGGGGAGCTGTTTTTT
TRBV18	TRBJ1-4	TRBD1	CASSKIGTGNEKLFF	TGTGCCAGCTCGAAAATCGGGACAGGGAATGAAAAACTGTTTTTT
TRBV6-5	TRBJ1-6	.	CASSNTGLANSPLHF	TGTGCCAGCAGTAACACAGGGCTGGCCAATTCACCCCTCCACTTT
TRBV11-3	TRBJ1-6	.	CASSFFNSPLHF	TGTGCCAGCAGCTTCTTTAATTCACCCCTCCACTTT
TRBV5-1	TRBJ1-2	.	CASSLNGDYGYTF	TGCGCCAGCAGCTTGAACGGGGACTATGGCTACACCTTC
TRBV6-5	TRBJ2-7	TRBD2	CASSYSLLAGAYEQYF	TGTGCCAGCAGTTACTCGTTACTAGCGGGGGCCTACGAGCAGTACTTC
TRBV5-1	TRBJ2-3	.	CASRHRGGTSTDTQYF	TGCGCCAGCAGACACAGGGGGGGTACTAGCACAGATACGCAGTATTTT
TRBV5-1	TRBJ2-1	.	CASSLAGGTYNEQFF	TGCGCCAGCAGCTTGGCTGGGGGGACTTACAATGAGCAGTTCTTC
TRBV5-1	TRBJ2-3	.	CASSLREGGTRRDTQYF	TGCGCCAGCAGCTTGCGCGAGGGAGGAACCCGAAGAGATACGCAGTATTTT
TRBV9	TRBJ1-2	.	CASSVQDSNFSGYTF	TGTGCCAGCAGCGTCCAGGATTCCAACTTTAGTGGCTACACCTTC
TRBV28	TRBJ2-5	TRBD1	CASSSDRLPQETQYF	TGTGCCAGCAGTTCGGACAGGCTCCCACAAGAGACCCAGTACTTC
TRBV7-2	TRBJ1-1	.	CASSLVEGGTEAFF	TGTGCCAGCAGCTTAGTCGAGGGTGGCACTGAAGCTTTCTTT
TRBV25-1	TRBJ2-1	TRBD1	CATVRQGSYNEQFF	TGTGCCACCGTTAGACAGGGCTCCTACAATGAGCAGTTCTTC
TRBV14	TRBJ1-2	.	CASSREPGTPYGYTF	TGTGCCAGCAGTCGTGAGCCGGGTACCCCCTATGGCTACACCTTC
TRBV6-5	TRBJ2-7	.	CASSPRDKAYEQYF	TGTGCCAGCAGTCCCCGGGACAAAGCCTACGAGCAGTACTTC
TRBV5-1	TRBJ2-5	.	CASSLDPPGAGASGTQYF	TGCGCCAGCAGCTTGGACCCCCCCGGGGCGGGGGCCTCAGGGACCCAGTACTTC